The 2 T cell receptor beta chains reported below all come from one sample, sequenced in a study of CD8 T cells in ankylosing spondylitis. TCRdb analysed the 5' RACE reads with MiXCR anew, one entry per CDR3 protein. The repertoire holds about 31,000 distinct CDR3 sequences, with around 7.2% as singletons. Sequencing was performed on blood, either unsorted or a sorted T cell fraction (not recorded which). The receptors here all came from a male donor with ankylosing spondylitis or in good health (not recorded which).

This clonotype was picked up many times. This sequence joins TRBV6-2 or TRBV6-3 and TRBJ2-7, with 9 bases fitting TRBD2. Trimming at V came to 7 bases and at J to 2 bases, leaving 3 bases not matched to a gene. The CDR3 is 13 amino acids. Looked up from germline, CDR1 is MNHEY and CDR2 is SVGEGT. CDR3 loop: CASTLAGTYEQYF. CDR3 sequence (DNA): TGTGCCAGCACGCTAGCGGGGACCTACGAGCAGTACTTC.

There are many counts of this clonotype. The chain couples TRBV6-1 to TRBJ1-3, with 10 bases aligning to TRBD1. Germline V gene data show CDR1 as MNHNS and CDR2 as SASEGT. The CDR3 is 16 residues long. Unmatched junction bases numbered 7, after V lost 7 bases and J lost 1 base. The CDR3 sequence: CASIDRGLTSGNTIYF. The CDR3 coding sequence is TGTGCCAGCATTGACAGGGGGCTAACGTCTGGAAACACCATATATTTT.